Each of the 26 T cell receptor beta chains below was sequenced from the same sample in a study of T cells in localized non-small cell lung cancer (dated by TCRdb to about 2020). Library preparation used the immunoSEQ multiplex PCR assay. TCRdb provides this immuneACCESS table in a form limited to in-frame rearrangements. Some clones are lacking; in checked studies, under half of them reflect an unresolved V gene, and why the rest are absent is not known. This sample lists some 29,000 clones; about nine tenths were detected once. The ten largest account for nearly 7% of the sample. Material: peripheral blood, obtained before any cancer treatment. Receptors were obtained from a male donor at least 60 years old with stage I lung adenocarcinoma.

V gene TRBV10-3 combines with J gene TRBJ2-5; 10 nucleotides line up with TRBD2. The CDR3 is made up of 16 amino acids. V dropped 0 bases and J dropped 1; count of bases not matched to a gene: 2. In germline, CDR1 is ENHRY, CDR2 SYGVKD. The chain's CDR3 is CAISESQRGGQETQYF. The CDR3 DNA follows: TGTGCCATCAGTGAGTCGCAGCGGGGGGGCCAAGAGACCCAGTACTTC.

This chain joins TRBV5-1 and TRBJ2-7; D gene unclear. The germline V gene has CDR1 SGHRS and CDR2 YFSETQ. V lost 0 bases and J 3 bases, leaving 7 bases between the germline ends. The CDR3 is made up of 13 amino acids. This CDR3 is CASSLGPDYEQYF. CDR3 nucleotides: TGCGCCAGCAGCTTGGGACCGGACTACGAGCAGTACTTC. The full variable domain, in which reference TRBV5-1 and TRBJ2-7 provide the parts outside the CDR3, is KAGVTQTPRYLIKTRGQQVTLSCSPISGHRSVSWYQQTPGQGLQFLFEYFSETQRNKGNFPGRFSGRQFSNSRSEMNVSTLELGDSALYLCASSLGPDYEQYFGPGTRLTVT.

CDR3 nucleotides: TGTGCCAGCAGCTTTTCTGGACAGGGGGTTCACGAGCAGTACTTC. It translates to CASSFSGQGVHEQYF. This sequence joins TRBV13 and TRBJ2-7; 10 bases line up with TRBD1. This CDR3 has 15 residues. V was clipped by 3 bases and J by 5 bases; unmatched bases: 7. Germline CDR1 and CDR2: PRHDT and FYEKMQ (reference sequence).

This clone was detected only a few times. This chain links TRBV27 with TRBJ2-7; D tentatively fits TRBD1 or TRBD2 (6 bases each). Between the trimmed V and J ends, which lost 4 bases and 6 bases, there was a span of 13 bases. This CDR3 region has 13 residues. The germline gives CDR1 MNHEY, CDR2 SMNVEV (reference sequence). CDR3 nucleotide sequence: TGTGCCAGCAGTTGGGGGGCAGGCATCGAGCAGTACTTC. The encoded protein is CASSWGAGIEQYF.

The chain has TRBV15 and TRBJ1-5; 7 nucleotides agree with TRBD1. Germline values: CDR1 LNHNV, CDR2 YYDKDF (reference sequence). With V trimmed by 2 bases and J by 3 bases, 7 bases remained unmatched. CDR3 size: 16 residues. Written as DNA, the CDR3 is TGTGCCACCAGCAGAACGAGACAGGGTGCCAATCAGCCCCAGCATTTT. It is translated as CATSRTRQGANQPQHF.

This sequence joins TRBV6-5 and TRBJ1-1; D uncertain. Deletions cut 2 bases from V and 3 bases from J, with 10 bases between. Germline V CDR1 and CDR2: MNHEY, SVGAGI. The CDR3 runs to 14 residues. CDR3 bases: TGTGCCAGCAGTTACCAGGACGGCCACACTGAAGCTTTCTTT. Protein product: CASSYQDGHTEAFF.

This clone was seen only once. V is TRBV30 and J is TRBJ2-1, with D perhaps TRBD1 (6 bases). V dropped 4 bases and J dropped 7 bases, with 20 bases sitting between them. The CDR3 is 15 amino acids. Germline V lookup: CDR1 GTSNPN, CDR2 SVGIG (reference sequence). Written as DNA, the CDR3 is TGTGCCTGGAAAGACCCCCAAACAGGGTTAAATGAGCAGTTCTTC. Translated: CAWKDPQTGLNEQFF.

This chain links TRBV6-5 with TRBJ2-7; a weak D match, TRBD2 (5 bases). This CDR3 region has 14 residues. Trimming removed 6 bases at V and 4 bases at J, with 16 bases between. CDR1 MNHEY and CDR2 SVGAGI come from the germline V gene. The CDR3 spells CASSPQRAEYEQYF. CDR3 sequence (DNA): TGTGCCAGCAGCCCTCAGAGAGCGGAATACGAGCAGTACTTC.

The chain joins TRBV5-5 to TRBJ2-7; tentatively, D is TRBD1 or TRBD2 (5 bases each). Germline V gives CDR1 SGHKS, CDR2 YYEKEE (reference sequence). V lost 2 bases and J lost 2, with 8 bases in between. The CDR3 is 13 amino acids. Here the CDR3 reads CASSFQGAYEQYF. As DNA, the CDR3 is TGTGCCAGCAGCTTCCAGGGAGCCTACGAGCAGTACTTC. The whole variable domain, remainder taken from reference TRBV5-5 and TRBJ2-7, is DAGVTQSPTHLIKTRGQQVTLRCSPISGHKSVSWYQQVLGQGPQFIFQYYEKEERGRGNFPDRFSARQFPNYSSELNVNALLLGDSALYLCASSFQGAYEQYFGPGTRLTVT.

V usage is TRBV5-1 and J usage is TRBJ2-4, with TRBD2 matching over 8 bases. Trimming removed 3 bases from V and 6 bases from J; junction bases left unmatched: 5. The germline V gene encodes CDR1 SGHRS and CDR2 YFSETQ. CDR3 length: 14 amino acids. CDR3 sequence: CASSSLGGGNIQYF. CDR3 sequence (DNA): TGCGCCAGCAGCTCCCTCGGGGGGGGAAACATTCAGTACTTC.

The V gene is TRBV6-6, the J gene TRBJ2-2; no firm D call. CDR1 MNHNY and CDR2 SVGAGI come from the germline V gene (reference sequence). The length of the CDR3 is 12 residues. V shed 4 bases and J shed 0 bases, with 0 bases lying between them. The CDR3 is CASSSNTGELFF. The DNA of the CDR3 is TGTGCCAGCAGTTCGAACACCGGGGAGCTGTTTTTT.

The chain combines TRBV2 with TRBJ2-3; D remains ambiguous. Trimming cost V 8 bases and J 4 bases, with 13 bases left between them. The CDR3 sequence is 13 residues long. Germline CDR1 and CDR2: SNHLY and FYNNEI. CDR3 bases: TGTGCCAGCCGTGGCAACTTCCCAGATACGCAGTATTTT. The encoded protein is CASRGNFPDTQYF.

V usage is TRBV19 and J usage is TRBJ1-2; the match to TRBD1 covers 11 bases. This CDR3 contains 12 residues. Per the germline V gene, CDR1 is LNHDA and CDR2 is SQIVND (reference sequence). V was pared by 9 bases and J by 7 bases, with 4 bases of the junction left unmatched. The CDR3 spells CASRTGGFGYTF. DNA of the CDR3: TGTGCCAGCAGGACAGGGGGCTTTGGCTACACCTTC. Based on the CDR3 plus reference TRBV19 and TRBJ1-2, the full variable domain is DGGITQSPKYLFRKEGQNVTLSCEQNLNHDAMYWYRQDPGQGLRLIYYSQIVNDFQKGDIAEGYSVSREKKESFPLTVTSAQKNPTAFYLCASRTGGFGYTFGSGTRLTVV.

The chain combines TRBV28 with TRBJ2-7, with D tentatively TRBD1 (6 bases). CDR1 and CDR2 from the germline V gene are MDHEN and SYDVKM. The CDR3 has 12 residues. Trimming left V 8 bases short and J 3 bases short, with 11 bases between. The CDR3 loop is CASRDIDYEQYF. The CDR3, as DNA: TGTGCCAGCCGGGACATAGACTACGAGCAGTACTTC.

This clone was detected only once. The chain recombines TRBV2 with TRBJ1-1; a possible D gene is TRBD1 (6 bases). CDR3 length equals 15 residues. The ends were cut back, 2 bases at V and 1 base at J, with 11 bases in the middle. The V gene's germline CDR1 is SNHLY and CDR2 FYNNEI. The CDR3: CASSELRDTNTEAFF. For the CDR3, the DNA is TGTGCCAGCAGTGAATTACGGGACACGAACACTGAAGCTTTCTTT.

The rearrangement uses TRBV5-1 and TRBJ1-2; D may be TRBD1 (6 bases). The V end lost 1 base, the J end lost 0 bases, and 13 bases lay between the germline ends. Per germline, CDR1 SGHRS and CDR2 YFSETQ. The CDR3 covers 16 residues. The CDR3 reads CASSLPSGESNYGYTF. CDR3 nucleotide sequence: TGCGCCAGCAGCTTGCCGTCAGGGGAATCTAACTATGGCTACACCTTC.

This chain uses TRBV7-2 with TRBJ1-1, with D unclear. V lost 7 bases to trimming and J lost 1 base, with 19 bases between them. This CDR3 is built from 16 residues. The germline CDR1 and CDR2 sequences are SGHTA and FQGNSA. The chain's CDR3 is CASTTVSPRRNTEAFF. The CDR3, as DNA: TGTGCCAGCACCACTGTCAGCCCTCGGCGGAACACTGAAGCTTTCTTT.

The rearrangement joins TRBV7-6 to TRBJ1-5; a possible D gene is TRBD1 (6 bases). With 1 base removed from V and 4 bases from J, the gap between germline ends came to 23 bases. This CDR3 spans 19 amino acids. The germline CDR1 and CDR2 sequences are SGHVS and FNYEAQ. CDR3: CASSLVPAGDPRRNQPQHF. CDR3 nucleotides: TGTGCCAGCAGCTTAGTTCCGGCAGGGGACCCGAGGCGGAATCAGCCCCAGCATTTT.

This rearrangement joins TRBV4-2 to TRBJ2-2, with 11 positions matching TRBD1. The CDR3 extends over 16 amino acids. Germline V gene lookup returns CDR1 LGHNA and CDR2 YNFKEQ. V trimming: 3 bases; J trimming: 4 bases; junction bases outside the gene matches: 4. The CDR3 DNA is TGTGCCAGCAGCCAGGACAGGGGGCGTAGCACCGGGGAGCTGTTTTTT. This sequence encodes CASSQDRGRSTGELFF.

The chain combines TRBV5-1 with TRBJ1-1; tentatively, D is TRBD1 (5 bases). Germline V gene data show CDR1 as SGHRS and CDR2 as YFSETQ. V lost 4 bases and J lost 5, with 9 bases in between. The CDR3 covers 12 residues. The CDR3 reads CASSPGWTEAFF. The CDR3 nucleotides read TGCGCCAGCAGCCCAGGGTGGACTGAAGCTTTCTTT.

The chain couples TRBV15 to TRBJ1-4; 7 nucleotides agree with TRBD1. The CDR3 has 16 residues. V lost 1 base to trimming and J lost 7 bases; unmatched junction nucleotides: 9. Germline V gene lookup returns CDR1 LNHNV and CDR2 YYDKDF (reference sequence). Here the CDR3 reads CATSRARQGAGEKLFF. The CDR3 nucleotides are TGTGCCACCAGCAGAGCCCGACAGGGCGCGGGTGAAAAACTGTTTTTT.

The chain has TRBV7-2 and TRBJ2-1; possibly TRBD1 or TRBD2 for D (5 bases each). From germline, CDR1 is SGHTA and CDR2 FQGNSA. This CDR3 region has 15 residues. V was pared by 1 base and J by 0 bases, with 7 bases between. CDR3 loop: CASSLVRGSYNEQFF. CDR3 DNA sequence: TGTGCCAGCAGCTTAGTGAGGGGCTCCTACAATGAGCAGTTCTTC.

This chain joins TRBV5-5 and TRBJ2-5; tentative D call: TRBD1 (5 bases). Germline V gene lookup returns CDR1 SGHKS and CDR2 YYEKEE (reference sequence). The CDR3 runs to 16 residues. V was trimmed by 0 bases and J by 2 bases, leaving 14 bases between them. CDR3 sequence reads: CASSLGPGMIQETQYF. Written as DNA, the CDR3 is TGTGCCAGCAGCTTGGGCCCAGGGATGATTCAAGAGACCCAGTACTTC.

This clone is a singleton in its sample. The chain carries TRBV7-2 and TRBJ1-2; 8 bases match TRBD1. The CDR3 consists of 13 residues. Trimming at V came to 5 bases and at J to 6 bases, leaving 5 bases not matched to a gene. Looked up from germline, CDR1 is SGHTA and CDR2 is FQGNSA. The CDR3 nucleotides are TGTGCCAGCAGCCTGGGACAGGTCCATGGCTACACCTTC. It specifies CASSLGQVHGYTF.

V and J are TRBV28 and TRBJ1-4; D gene ambiguous. CDR3 length equals 13 residues. Trimming stripped 10 bases from V and 2 bases from J, with 11 bases between. CDR1 is MDHEN and CDR2 is SYDVKM in the germline V gene. CDR3 in DNA: TGTGCCACGTCCCCAACGACTAATGAAAAACTGTTTTTT. Protein product: CATSPTTNEKLFF.

Here the CDR3 reads CASSISRGERGGDTQYF. CDR3 in DNA: TGTGCCAGTAGTATCTCCCGGGGGGAGCGGGGGGGAGATACGCAGTATTTT. The rearrangement uses TRBV19 and TRBJ2-3, with 10 bases that match TRBD2. With 3 bases clipped from V and 5 bases from J, the junction kept 11 bases outside the gene matches. The CDR3 extends over 17 amino acids. Germline lookup yields CDR1 LNHDA and CDR2 SQIVND (reference sequence).